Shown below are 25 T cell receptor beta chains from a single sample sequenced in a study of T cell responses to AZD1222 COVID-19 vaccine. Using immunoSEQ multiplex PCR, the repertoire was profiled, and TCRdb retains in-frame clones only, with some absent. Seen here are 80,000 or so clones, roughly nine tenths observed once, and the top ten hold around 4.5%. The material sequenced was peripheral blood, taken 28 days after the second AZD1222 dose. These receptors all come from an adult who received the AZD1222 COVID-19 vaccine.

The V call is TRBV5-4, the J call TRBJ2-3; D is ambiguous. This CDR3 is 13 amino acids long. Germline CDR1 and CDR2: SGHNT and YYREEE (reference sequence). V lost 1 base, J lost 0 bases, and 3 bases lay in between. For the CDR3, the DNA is TGTGCCAGCAGCTTGTACAGCACAGATACGCAGTATTTT. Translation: CASSLYSTDTQYF.

This chain's CDR3 is CASSGTGTGINEQYF. CDR3 DNA: TGTGCCAGCAGCGGAACCGGGACAGGGATAAACGAGCAGTACTTC. J is TRBJ2-7 and V is TRBV9; 9 bases line up with TRBD1. The CDR3 consists of 15 residues. With V trimmed by 3 bases and J by 5 bases, 9 bases remained unmatched. Germline CDR1 reads SGDLS; CDR2 reads YYNGEE.

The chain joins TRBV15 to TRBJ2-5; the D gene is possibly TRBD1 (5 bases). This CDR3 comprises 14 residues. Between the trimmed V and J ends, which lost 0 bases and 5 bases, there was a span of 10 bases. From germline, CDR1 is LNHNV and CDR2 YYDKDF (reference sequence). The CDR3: CATSRDKGAETQYF. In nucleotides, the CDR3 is TGTGCCACCAGCAGAGATAAAGGGGCTGAGACCCAGTACTTC.

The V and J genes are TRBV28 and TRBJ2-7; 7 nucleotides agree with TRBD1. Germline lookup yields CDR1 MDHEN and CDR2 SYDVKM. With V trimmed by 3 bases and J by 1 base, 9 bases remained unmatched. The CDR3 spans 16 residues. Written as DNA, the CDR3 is TGTGCCAGCAGTTTTTTACCGGGACAGCTTTCCTACGAGCAGTACTTC. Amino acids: CASSFLPGQLSYEQYF.

The CDR3 sequence is CASSQVGLEGGTGELFF. The CDR3 nucleotides read TGCGCCAGCAGCCAAGTAGGGCTCGAGGGTGGCACCGGGGAGCTGTTTTTT. The chain couples TRBV4-3 to TRBJ2-2; D may be TRBD2 (5 bases). V lost 1 base to trimming and J lost 4 bases, with 16 bases between them. Germline V gene data show CDR1 as LGHNA and CDR2 as YSLEER. This CDR3 has 17 residues.

CDR3 in DNA: TGTGCCAGCAGCCTGGGCCGGTACAATGAGCAGTTCTTC. Residues: CASSLGRYNEQFF. J is TRBJ2-1 and V is TRBV3-1 (or the pseudogene TRBV3-2); no reliable D call. The CDR3 extends over 13 amino acids. The germline gives CDR1 LGHDT, CDR2 YNNKEL (reference sequence). V was clipped by 4 bases and J by 4 bases, with 8 bases between them.

CDR3 loop: CASSFSPGPATEAFF. CDR3 coding DNA: TGTGCCAGCAGTTTTTCACCAGGCCCGGCCACTGAAGCTTTCTTT. V and J are TRBV27 and TRBJ1-1, with D unclear. Germline V gene data show CDR1 as MNHEY and CDR2 as SMNVEV (reference sequence). The CDR3 spans 15 residues. V was clipped by 3 bases and J by 4 bases, with 15 bases between them.

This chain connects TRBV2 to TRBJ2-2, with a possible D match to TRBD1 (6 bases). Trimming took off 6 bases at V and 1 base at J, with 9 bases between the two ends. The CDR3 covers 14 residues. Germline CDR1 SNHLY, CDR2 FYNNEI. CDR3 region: CASRQGRNTGELFF. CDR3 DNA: TGTGCCAGCAGACAGGGTCGGAACACCGGGGAGCTGTTTTTT.

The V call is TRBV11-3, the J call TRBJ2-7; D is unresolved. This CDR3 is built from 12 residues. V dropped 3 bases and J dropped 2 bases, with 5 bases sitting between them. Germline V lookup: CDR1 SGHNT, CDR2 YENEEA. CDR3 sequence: CASSLDPYEQYF. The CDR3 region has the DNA TGTGCCAGCAGCTTGGACCCCTACGAGCAGTACTTC.

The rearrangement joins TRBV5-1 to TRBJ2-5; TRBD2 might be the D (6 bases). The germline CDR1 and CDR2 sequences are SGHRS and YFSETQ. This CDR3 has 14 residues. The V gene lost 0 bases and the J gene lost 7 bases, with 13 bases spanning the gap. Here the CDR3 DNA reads TGCGCCAGCAGCTTGGGGGAGGCCGCTCGGACCCAGTACTTC. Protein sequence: CASSLGEAARTQYF. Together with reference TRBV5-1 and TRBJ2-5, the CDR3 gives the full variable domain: KAGVTQTPRYLIKTRGQQVTLSCSPISGHRSVSWYQQTPGQGLQFLFEYFSETQRNKGNFPGRFSGRQFSNSRSEMNVSTLELGDSALYLCASSLGEAARTQYFGPGTRLLVL.

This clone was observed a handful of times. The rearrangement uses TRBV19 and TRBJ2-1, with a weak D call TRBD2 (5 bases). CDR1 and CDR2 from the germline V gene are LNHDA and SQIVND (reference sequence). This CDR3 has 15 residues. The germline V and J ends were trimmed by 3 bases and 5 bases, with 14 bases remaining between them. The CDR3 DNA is TGTGCCAGTAGTATTGAGTGGCTAGCCAACAATGAGCAGTTCTTC. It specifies CASSIEWLANNEQFF.

CDR3 sequence (DNA): TGCGCCAGCAGCCAAGTAGGAGGCGGAGCCTCCTACGAGCAGTACTTC. It codes for CASSQVGGGASYEQYF. The rearrangement joins TRBV4-1 to TRBJ2-7; D possibly corresponds to TRBD2 (5 bases). Trimming took off 1 base at V and 0 bases at J, with 13 bases between the two ends. CDR1 is MGHRA, CDR2 YSYEKL, per germline. CDR3 length: 16 amino acids.

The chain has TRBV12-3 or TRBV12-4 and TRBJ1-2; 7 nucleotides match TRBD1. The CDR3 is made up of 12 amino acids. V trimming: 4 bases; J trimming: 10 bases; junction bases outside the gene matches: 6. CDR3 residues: CASSSGTEIYTF. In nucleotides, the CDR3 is TGTGCCAGCAGTTCCGGGACAGAGATCTACACCTTC.

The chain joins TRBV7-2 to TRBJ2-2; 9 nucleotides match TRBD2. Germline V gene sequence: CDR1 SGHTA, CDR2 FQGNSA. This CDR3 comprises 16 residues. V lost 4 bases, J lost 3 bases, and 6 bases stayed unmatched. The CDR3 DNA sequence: TGTGCCAGCAGCTCAGGCGGGAGGGGATACACCGGGGAGCTGTTTTTT. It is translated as CASSSGGRGYTGELFF.

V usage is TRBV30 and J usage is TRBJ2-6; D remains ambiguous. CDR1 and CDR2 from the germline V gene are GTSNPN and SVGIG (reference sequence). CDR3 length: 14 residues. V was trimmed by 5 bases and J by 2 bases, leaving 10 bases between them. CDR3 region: CAWAKVTGANVLTF. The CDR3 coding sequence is TGTGCCTGGGCGAAGGTAACTGGGGCCAACGTCCTGACTTTC. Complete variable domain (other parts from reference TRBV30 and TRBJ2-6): SQTIHQWPATLVQPVGSPLSLECTVEGTSNPNLYWYRQAAGRGLQLLFYSVGIGQISSEVPQNLSASRPQDRQFILSSKKLLLSDSGFYLCAWAKVTGANVLTFGAGSRLTVL.

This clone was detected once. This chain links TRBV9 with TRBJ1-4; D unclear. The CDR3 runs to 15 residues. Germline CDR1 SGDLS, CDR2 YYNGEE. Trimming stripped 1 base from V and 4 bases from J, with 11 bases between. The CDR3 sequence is CASSVSLDYNEKLFF. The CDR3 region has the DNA TGTGCCAGCAGCGTAAGTCTAGATTATAATGAAAAACTGTTTTTT.

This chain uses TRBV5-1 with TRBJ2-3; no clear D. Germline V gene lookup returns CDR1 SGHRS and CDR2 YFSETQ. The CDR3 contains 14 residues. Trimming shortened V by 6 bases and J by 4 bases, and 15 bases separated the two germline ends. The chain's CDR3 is CASNTGSLADTQYF. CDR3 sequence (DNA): TGCGCCAGCAATACCGGGTCTCTCGCAGATACGCAGTATTTT.

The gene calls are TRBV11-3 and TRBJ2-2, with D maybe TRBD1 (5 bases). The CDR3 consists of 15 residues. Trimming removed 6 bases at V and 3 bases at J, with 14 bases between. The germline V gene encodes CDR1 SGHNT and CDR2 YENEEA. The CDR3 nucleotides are TGTGCCAGCAGTGATCGACAGTTAGACACCGGGGAGCTGTTTTTT. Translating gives CASSDRQLDTGELFF.

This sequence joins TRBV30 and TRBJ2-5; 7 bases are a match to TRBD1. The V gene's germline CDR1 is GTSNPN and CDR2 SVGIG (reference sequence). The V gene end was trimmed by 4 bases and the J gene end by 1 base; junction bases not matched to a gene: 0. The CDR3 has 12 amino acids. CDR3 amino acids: CAWNRGQETQYF. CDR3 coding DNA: TGTGCCTGGAACAGGGGCCAAGAGACCCAGTACTTC.

CDR3 residues: CASSLDLALGDTQYF. The CDR3 bases are TGTGCCAGCAGCTTAGACCTCGCCCTAGGAGATACGCAGTATTTT. The chain uses TRBV7-2 and TRBJ2-3; unclear D gene. V lost 1 base and J lost 5, with 13 bases in between. In germline, CDR1 is SGHTA, CDR2 FQGNSA. The CDR3 runs 15 residues.

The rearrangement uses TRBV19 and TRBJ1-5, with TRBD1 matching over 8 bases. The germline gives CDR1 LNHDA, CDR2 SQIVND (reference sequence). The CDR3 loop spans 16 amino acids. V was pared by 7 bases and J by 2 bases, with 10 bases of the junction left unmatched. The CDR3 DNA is TGTGCCAGTACCATACGACAGGGGAGAGGCAATCAGCCCCAGCATTTT. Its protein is CASTIRQGRGNQPQHF. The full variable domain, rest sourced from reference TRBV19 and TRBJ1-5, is DGGITQSPKYLFRKEGQNVTLSCEQNLNHDAMYWYRQDPGQGLRLIYYSQIVNDFQKGDIAEGYSVSREKKESFPLTVTSAQKNPTAFYLCASTIRQGRGNQPQHFGDGTRLSIL.

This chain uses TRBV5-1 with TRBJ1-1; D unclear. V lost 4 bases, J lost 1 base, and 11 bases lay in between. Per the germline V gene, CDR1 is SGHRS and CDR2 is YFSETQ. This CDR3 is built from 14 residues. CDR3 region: CASSRGPKNTEAFF. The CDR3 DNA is TGCGCCAGCAGCCGAGGACCCAAGAACACTGAAGCTTTCTTT.

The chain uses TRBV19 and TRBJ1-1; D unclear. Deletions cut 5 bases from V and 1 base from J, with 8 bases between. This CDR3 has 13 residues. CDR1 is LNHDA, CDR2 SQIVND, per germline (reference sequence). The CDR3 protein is CASSVQQNTEAFF. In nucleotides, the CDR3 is TGTGCCAGTAGTGTACAGCAGAACACTGAAGCTTTCTTT.

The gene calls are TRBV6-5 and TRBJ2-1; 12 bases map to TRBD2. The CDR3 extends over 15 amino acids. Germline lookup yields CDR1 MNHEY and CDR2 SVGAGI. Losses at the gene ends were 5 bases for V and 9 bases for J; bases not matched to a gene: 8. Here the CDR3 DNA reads TGTGCCAGCAGTCGCCCCCCTAGCGGGAGGGGTGAGCAGTTCTTC. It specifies CASSRPPSGRGEQFF.

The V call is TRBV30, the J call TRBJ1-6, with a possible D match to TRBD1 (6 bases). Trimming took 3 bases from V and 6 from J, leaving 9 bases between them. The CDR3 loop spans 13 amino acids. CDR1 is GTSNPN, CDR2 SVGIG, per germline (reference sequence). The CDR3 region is CAWREGGNSPLHF. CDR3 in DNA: TGTGCCTGGAGGGAGGGGGGTAATTCACCCCTCCACTTT.